This TCR beta chain was found in a study of T cells in Graves' hyperthyroidism and ophthalmopathy. Amplified regions were TCR beta CDR3 sequences from RNA transcripts. During a first-round RT-PCR of the TCR CDR3, the HTBI primer set was used. One entry per CDR3 protein, called by TCRdb with MiXCR from the multiplex PCR reads. Among hundreds of thousands of distinct CDR3 sequences, 45% were seen once, and the ten largest hold roughly 7.2%. The CDR3 extends over 15 amino acids. Per the germline V gene, CDR1 is SGHKS and CDR2 is YYEKEE (reference sequence). The ends were cut back, 5 bases at V and 0 bases at J, with 14 bases in the middle.

This TCR was sampled from an adult man with Graves' disease, either hyperthyroidism or ophthalmopathy (not recorded which). The sample consisted of peripheral blood or thyroid tissue (not recorded which). V and J are TRBV5-5 and TRBJ1-2; a possible D gene is TRBD1 (5 bases). CDR3 protein: CASSWGRAPNYGYTF. The DNA of the CDR3 is TGTGCCAGCAGTTGGGGACGGGCCCCTAACTATGGCTACACCTTC.